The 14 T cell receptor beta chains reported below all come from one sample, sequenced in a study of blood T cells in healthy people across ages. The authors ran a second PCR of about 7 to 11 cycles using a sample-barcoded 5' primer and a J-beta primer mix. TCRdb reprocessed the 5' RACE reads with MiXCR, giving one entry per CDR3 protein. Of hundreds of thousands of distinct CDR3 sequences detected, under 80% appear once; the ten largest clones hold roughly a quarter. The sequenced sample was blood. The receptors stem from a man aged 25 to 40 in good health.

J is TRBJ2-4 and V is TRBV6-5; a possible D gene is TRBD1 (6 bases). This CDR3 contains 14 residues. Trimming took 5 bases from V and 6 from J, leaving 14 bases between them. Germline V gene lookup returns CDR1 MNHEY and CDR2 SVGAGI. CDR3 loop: CASSPGTGRNIQYF. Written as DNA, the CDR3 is TGTGCCAGCAGTCCCGGTACAGGGCGAAACATTCAGTACTTC.

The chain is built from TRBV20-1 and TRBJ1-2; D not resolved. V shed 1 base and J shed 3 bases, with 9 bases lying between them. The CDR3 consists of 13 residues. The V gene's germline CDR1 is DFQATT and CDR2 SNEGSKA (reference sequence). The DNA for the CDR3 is TGCAGTGCTAGAGGTGAGGAAGACTATGGCTACACCTTC. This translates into CSARGEEDYGYTF.

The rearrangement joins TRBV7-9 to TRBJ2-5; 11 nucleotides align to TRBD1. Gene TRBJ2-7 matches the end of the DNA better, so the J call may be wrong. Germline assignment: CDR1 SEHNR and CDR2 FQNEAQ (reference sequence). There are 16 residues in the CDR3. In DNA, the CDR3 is TGTGCCAGCAGCTTAGAAGGACAGGGGGCGCGAAGCGAGCAGTACTTC. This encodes CASSLEGQGARSEQYF.

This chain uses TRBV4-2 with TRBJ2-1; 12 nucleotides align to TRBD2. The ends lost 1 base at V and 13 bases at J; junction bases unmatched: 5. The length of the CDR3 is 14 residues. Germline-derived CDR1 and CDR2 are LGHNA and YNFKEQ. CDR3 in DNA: TGTGCCAGCAGCCAAGGTACTAGCGGGGGGTTACAGTTCTTC. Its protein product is CASSQGTSGGLQFF.

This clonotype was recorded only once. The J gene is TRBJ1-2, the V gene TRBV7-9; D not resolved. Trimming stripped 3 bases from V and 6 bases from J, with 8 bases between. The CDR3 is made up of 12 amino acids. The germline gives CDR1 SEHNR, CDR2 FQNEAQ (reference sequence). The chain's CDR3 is CASSFSHDGYTF. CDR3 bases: TGTGCCAGCAGCTTTTCCCACGATGGCTACACCTTC.

The CDR3 DNA reads TGCGCCAGCAGCCGGAAGAGGGAGGCAGGAGGCTACGAGCAGTACTTC. The encoded protein is CASSRKREAGGYEQYF. The chain joins TRBV4-3 to TRBJ2-7; TRBD2 is a possible D gene (6 bases). Looked up from germline, CDR1 is LGHNA and CDR2 is YSLEER. The V gene lost 4 bases and the J gene lost 3 bases, with 19 bases spanning the gap. The CDR3 runs to 16 residues.

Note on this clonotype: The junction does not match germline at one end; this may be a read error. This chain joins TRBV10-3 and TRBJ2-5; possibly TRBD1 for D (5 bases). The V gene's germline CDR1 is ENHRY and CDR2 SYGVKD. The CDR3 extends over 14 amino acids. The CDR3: CAIGESKGSETQYF. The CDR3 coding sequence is TGTGCCATCGGTGAGTCGAAGGGGTCGGAGACCCAGTACTTC.

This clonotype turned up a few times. DNA of the CDR3: TGTGCCAGCAGCTTGAGAGGGTTTAGGGAGTATGAGCAGTTCTTC. Its translation: CASSLRGFREYEQFF. This chain joins TRBV5-5 and TRBJ2-1, with D possibly TRBD2 on 5 matching bases. This CDR3 is built from 15 residues. V lost 1 base and J 8 bases, leaving 16 bases between the germline ends. Germline V gene lookup returns CDR1 SGHKS and CDR2 YYEKEE (reference sequence).

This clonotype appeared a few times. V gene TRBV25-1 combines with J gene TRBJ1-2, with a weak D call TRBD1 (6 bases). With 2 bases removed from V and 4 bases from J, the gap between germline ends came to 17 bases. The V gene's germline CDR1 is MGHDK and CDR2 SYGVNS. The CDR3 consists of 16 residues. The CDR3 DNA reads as TGTGCCAGCAGTGAACATTTGTCGGACAGCTTCTATGGCTACACCTTC. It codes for CASSEHLSDSFYGYTF.

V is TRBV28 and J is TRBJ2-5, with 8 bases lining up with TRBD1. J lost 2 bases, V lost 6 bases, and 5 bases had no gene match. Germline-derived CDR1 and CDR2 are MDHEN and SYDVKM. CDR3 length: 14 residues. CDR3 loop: CASRDRATQETQYF. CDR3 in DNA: TGTGCCAGCAGGGACAGGGCAACACAAGAGACCCAGTACTTC.

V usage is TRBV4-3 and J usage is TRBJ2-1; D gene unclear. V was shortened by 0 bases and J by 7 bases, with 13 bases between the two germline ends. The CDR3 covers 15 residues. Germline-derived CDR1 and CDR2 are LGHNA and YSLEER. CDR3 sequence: CASSQDHVVKNEQFF. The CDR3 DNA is TGCGCCAGCAGCCAAGACCACGTGGTCAAGAATGAGCAGTTCTTC.

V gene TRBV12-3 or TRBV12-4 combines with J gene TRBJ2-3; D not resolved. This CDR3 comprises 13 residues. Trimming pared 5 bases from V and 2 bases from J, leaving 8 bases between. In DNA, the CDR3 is TGTGCCAGCAGTGTATACTACACAGATACGCAGTATTTT. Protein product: CASSVYYTDTQYF.

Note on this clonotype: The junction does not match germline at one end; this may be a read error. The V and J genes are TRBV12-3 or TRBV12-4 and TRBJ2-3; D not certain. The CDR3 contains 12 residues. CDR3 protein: CASSLASSTQYF. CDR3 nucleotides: TGCGCCAGCAGTTTAGCATCAAGTACGCAGTATTTT.

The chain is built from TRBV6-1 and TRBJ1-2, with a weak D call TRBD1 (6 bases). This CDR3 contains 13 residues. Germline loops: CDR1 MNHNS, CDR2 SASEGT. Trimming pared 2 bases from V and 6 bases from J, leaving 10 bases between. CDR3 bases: TGTGCCAGCAGTGAATTCAGGGGCGATGGCTACACCTTC. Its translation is CASSEFRGDGYTF.